The rows below give T cell receptor beta chains drawn from one sample of a study of T-cell reconstitution after alpha-beta-depleted transplantation in children. TCRdb passed the PCR reads through MiXCR, listing each CDR3 protein once. Of some 490,000 distinct CDR3 sequences in the sample, 9.5% to 15% were seen once. The specimen comprised PBMCs from the stem cell graft donor, sampled from the stem cell graft. These receptors were taken from a human donor who donated a stem cell graft to a child with combined immunodeficiency. Each CDR3 is given with its conserved first and last residue. The D gene is left open where the match is weak. Rows give clone size only sometimes, using once, few, many, or a class for an expanded clone.

clone_size | d_call | j_call | v_call | cdr3_aa | cdr3_nt
many | TRBD1 | TRBJ2-2 | TRBV6-1 | CASTQDRDDTGELFF | TGTGCCAGCACCCAGGACAGGGACGACACCGGGGAGCTGTTTTTT
once | TRBD2 | TRBJ2-1 | TRBV4-2 | CASSQGGLAIYNEQFF | TGTGCCAGCAGCCAAGGTGGACTAGCCATATACAATGAGCAGTTCTTC
many | - | TRBJ2-4 | TRBV25-1 | CASSEWGSQGGKNIQYF | TGTGCCAGCAGTGAATGGGGGTCGCAGGGTGGCAAAAACATTCAGTACTTC
- | - | TRBJ2-1 | TRBV6-2/TRBV6-3 | CASSYSVAVFGNEQFF | TGTGCCAGCAGTTACTCAGTTGCGGTTTTCGGGAATGAGCAGTTCTTC
few | - | TRBJ2-1 | TRBV20-1 | CSASPAEYNEQFF | TGCAGTGCTAGTCCAGCAGAGTACAATGAGCAGTTCTTC
many | - | TRBJ2-7 | TRBV2 | CASSNSLEQYF | TGTGCCAGCAGTAACAGTCTAGAGCAGTACTTC
few | - | TRBJ2-3 | TRBV5-1 | CASQDTGRTIDTQYF | TGCGCCAGCCAGGACACAGGAAGGACGATAGATACGCAGTATTTT
- | TRBD1 | TRBJ2-7 | TRBV28 | CASSPWTGAYGWYEQYF | TGTGCCAGCAGCCCCTGGACAGGGGCGTACGGATGGTACGAGCAGTACTTC
- | - | TRBJ2-7 | TRBV5-6 | CASTLRASLYEQYF | TGTGCCAGCACCCTAAGGGCCTCCCTCTACGAGCAGTACTTC
- | TRBD2 | TRBJ2-1 | TRBV10-3 | CAIKRGREHNEQFF | TGTGCCATCAAGCGGGGGAGGGAGCACAATGAGCAGTTCTTC
- | TRBD1 | TRBJ1-1 | TRBV29-1 | CSVVGGWTGSSAEAFF | TGCAGCGTTGTGGGGGGGTGGACAGGGTCGAGCGCTGAAGCTTTCTTT
few | TRBD2 | TRBJ2-1 | TRBV20-1 | CSALGGLAGSRYNEQFF | TGCAGTGCTTTGGGGGGGCTAGCGGGATCAAGGTACAATGAGCAGTTCTTC
few | TRBD2 | TRBJ2-3 | TRBV12-3/TRBV12-4 | CASRTAGGPTDTQYF | TGTGCCAGCAGGACGGCGGGGGGGCCAACAGATACGCAGTATTTT
- | - | TRBJ2-5 | TRBV6-1 | CASSEIWGGETQYF | TGTGCCAGCAGTGAAATCTGGGGCGGGGAGACCCAGTACTTC
many | - | TRBJ2-2 | TRBV12-3/TRBV12-4 | CASSPWRGFHTGELFF | TGTGCCAGCAGTCCATGGCGGGGTTTCCACACCGGGGAGCTGTTTTTT
many | TRBD1 | TRBJ2-3 | TRBV29-1 | CSVGGTGPDTQYF | TGCAGCGTTGGAGGGACAGGTCCAGATACGCAGTATTTT
- | TRBD2 | TRBJ2-5 | TRBV7-8 | CASSLGGGGSQETQYF | TGTGCCAGCAGCTTAGGCGGGGGGGGCTCCCAAGAGACCCAGTACTTC
- | TRBD2 | TRBJ2-7 | TRBV12-3/TRBV12-4 | CASRASGESYEQYF | TGTGCCAGCAGGGCTAGCGGGGAGTCCTACGAGCAGTACTTC
many | - | TRBJ2-1 | TRBV29-1 | CSESGTAEYNEQFF | TGCAGCGAATCCGGGACTGCGGAGTACAATGAGCAGTTCTTC
few | - | TRBJ1-1 | TRBV6-2/TRBV6-3 | CASRYSNTEAFF | TGTGCCAGCAGATACTCCAACACTGAAGCTTTCTTT
- | TRBD2 | TRBJ2-1 | TRBV3-1 | CASSQAPLAGNEQFF | TGTGCCAGCAGCCAAGCGCCCCTAGCGGGAAATGAGCAGTTCTTC
- | - | TRBJ2-5 | TRBV12-3/TRBV12-4 | CASSPRIRETQYF | TGTGCCAGCAGTCCCCGCATAAGGGAGACCCAGTACTTC
- | - | TRBJ2-5 | TRBV7-9 | CASSLVVGGTYNEQYF | TGTGCCAGCAGCTTAGTGGTGGGAGGCACCTACAATGAGCAGTACTTC
few | - | TRBJ1-1 | TRBV9 | CASSVEYWGEAFF | TGTGCCAGCAGCGTAGAATATTGGGGGGAAGCTTTCTTT
- | TRBD2 | TRBJ2-3 | TRBV12-3/TRBV12-4 | CASSFPRGLAGGWADTQYF | TGTGCCAGCAGTTTCCCTCGAGGACTAGCGGGAGGATGGGCAGATACGCAGTATTTT
few | - | TRBJ2-7 | TRBV12-3/TRBV12-4 | CASSRSVSSYEQYF | TGTGCCAGCAGTCGGTCGGTGAGCTCCTACGAGCAGTACTTC
many | TRBD1 | TRBJ1-1 | TRBV20-1 | CSAGGTGGMNTEAFF | TGCAGTGCTGGGGGGACAGGGGGGATGAACACTGAAGCTTTCTTT
- | - | TRBJ2-1 | TRBV9 | CASSDLQGSRSGNEQFF | TGTGCCAGCAGCGACCTCCAGGGCTCCCGGTCCGGCAATGAGCAGTTCTTC
few | - | TRBJ2-2 | TRBV7-9 | CASSLRGSSGELFF | TGTGCCAGCAGCTTACGGGGATCAAGCGGGGAGCTGTTTTTT
- | - | TRBJ1-1 | TRBV5-1 | CASSPVADTEAFF | TGCGCCAGCAGCCCAGTGGCAGACACTGAAGCTTTCTTT
few | - | TRBJ1-1 | TRBV11-2 | CASSPSRLRGTEAFF | TGTGCCAGCAGCCCGTCCCGCCTCCGGGGGACTGAAGCTTTCTTT